This TCR beta chain comes out of a study of early T cells in non-severe SARS-CoV-2 infection. For the study at large: Unsorted whole-blood RNA was sequenced in bulk, leaving chains unpaired.

Broader study findings: VDJdb-based matching was biased toward anti-spike CD8 responses and missed private and CD4 specificities.

The CDR3 is 17 amino acids. Looked up from germline, CDR1 is MNHEY and CDR2 is SVGEGT. Losses at the gene ends were 2 bases for V and 3 bases for J; bases not matched to a gene: 3. Note on this clonotype: Antigen: not known.

The protocol attached unique molecular identifiers to individual cDNA molecules. TCRdb itself ran the 5' RACE reads through MiXCR, one entry per CDR3 protein. The sample shows some 73,000 distinct CDR3 sequences, over 9.5% of them seen only once. The sample comprised whole blood. V and J are TRBV6-2 or TRBV6-3 and TRBJ2-2; the match to TRBD2 covers 13 bases. The TCR originated in an adult who was a healthcare worker with PCR-confirmed SARS-CoV-2 infection or an uninfected control (not recorded which). The CDR3 DNA follows: TGTGCCAGCAGTTACCTTGGACTAGCGGGAGACACCGGGGAGCTGTTTTTT. It encodes CASSYLGLAGDTGELFF.